Below are 5 T cell receptor beta chains sequenced from a single sample in a study of PD-1 blockade in mismatch repair-deficient tumors. Sequencing was performed with immunoSEQ multiplex PCR; in TCRdb, only in-frame clones are kept and a portion is missing. This sample has 30,000 to 40,000 clones; approximately 80% occur once, and the top ten carry approximately 3.1%. This specimen consisted of PBMCs, obtained roughly 6 weeks after starting pembrolizumab. The receptors here all came from an adult with mismatch repair-deficient cancer.

The chain recombines TRBV11-3 with TRBJ1-4; tentatively, D is TRBD1 (6 bases). Looked up from germline, CDR1 is SGHNT and CDR2 is YENEEA. The CDR3 totals 15 residues. Trimming pared 4 bases from V and 0 bases from J, leaving 9 bases between. This CDR3 is CASSSGQSTNEKLFF. CDR3 nucleotide sequence: TGTGCCAGCAGCTCAGGACAGTCAACTAATGAAAAACTGTTTTTT.

The chain carries TRBV6-5 and TRBJ1-5; perhaps TRBD1 as D (5 bases). Germline CDR1 is MNHEY and CDR2 is SVGAGI. The germline V and J ends were trimmed by 8 bases and 9 bases, with 8 bases remaining between them. The CDR3 runs to 10 residues. As DNA, the CDR3 is TGTGCCAGCGCGGGGGGGCCCCAGCATTTT. Amino acids: CASAGGPQHF.

This clone occurred once. The chain employs TRBV2 and TRBJ2-1, with 10 bases identical to TRBD2. The CDR3 consists of 15 residues. V lost 7 bases, J lost 2 bases, and 5 bases stayed unmatched. The germline CDR1 and CDR2 sequences are SNHLY and FYNNEI. CDR3 loop: CASNRLAGAYNEQFF. The CDR3 DNA reads TGTGCCAGCAATCGACTAGCGGGTGCCTACAATGAGCAGTTCTTC.

The V gene is TRBV27, the J gene TRBJ1-2, with a possible D match to TRBD1 (5 bases). V gave up 6 bases and J gave up 2 bases, with 10 bases separating them. The germline gives CDR1 MNHEY, CDR2 SMNVEV (reference sequence). The CDR3 loop spans 13 amino acids. CDR3 sequence reads: CASRRTGNYGYTF. As DNA, the CDR3 is TGTGCCAGCAGAAGAACAGGAAACTATGGCTACACCTTC.

The V call is TRBV6-1, the J call TRBJ2-1; possibly TRBD2 for D (5 bases). CDR3 length: 14 amino acids. Germline V gene lookup returns CDR1 MNHNS and CDR2 SASEGT. Trimming cost V 8 bases and J 4 bases, with 15 bases left between them. In DNA form, the CDR3 reads TGTGCCAGCCAGATGAGGCGGGTTTACAATGAGCAGTTCTTC. It codes for CASQMRRVYNEQFF.